The text below deals with one T cell receptor (beta chain). The data were obtained in a study of blood T cell repertoires in COVID-19. This CDR3 has 16 amino acids. Authors' data handling: Estimates of nucleated cell counts were drawn from the amplification of reference gene primers. Profiled with immunoSEQ multiplex PCR; TCRdb holds only in-frame clones, not every one. That table is the source of V, J and clone size, and D and trimming were worked out from the DNA. This repertoire shows about 200,000 clones, roughly 88% found once; its top ten account for over 15%. The Seattle site enrolled patients during active infection and followed them longitudinally.

This receptor was taken from a man aged 50 to 59 with COVID-19, enrolled during active disease. Sequencing was performed on peripheral blood. The chain combines TRBV12-2 with TRBJ2-1; TRBD2 is the table's D call, not checked against the DNA. TRBV12-2 is a known pseudogene. The DNA of the CDR3 is TGTGCAAGTCGCTTAGCGGGGTCGGGGGGCCTCAATGAGCAGTTCTTC. Translated, it gives CASRLAGSGGLNEQFF.